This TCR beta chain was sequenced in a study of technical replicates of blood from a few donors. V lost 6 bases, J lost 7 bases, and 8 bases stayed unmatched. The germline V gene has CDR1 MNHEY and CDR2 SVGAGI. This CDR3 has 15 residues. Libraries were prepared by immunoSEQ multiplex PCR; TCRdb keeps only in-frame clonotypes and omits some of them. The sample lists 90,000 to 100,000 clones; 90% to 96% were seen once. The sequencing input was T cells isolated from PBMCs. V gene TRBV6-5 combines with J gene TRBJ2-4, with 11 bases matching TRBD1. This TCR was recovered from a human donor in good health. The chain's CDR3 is CASSRNGQGANIQYF. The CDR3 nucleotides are TGTGCCAGCAGCCGAAACGGACAGGGGGCGAACATTCAGTACTTC.